This note documents a single TCR beta chain sequence. Its antigen is as yet unknown. Sampling of bone marrow took place during active disease in every patient. The sample comes from a study of read filtering for tumor transcriptome and immune sequencing. Study-level findings and limits: Approximately 79% of IR-seq clonotypes had a single read, yet these held approximately 4% of reads. RNA-seq captured clonotypes less deeply and reliably than IR-seq.

From 300 to 450 ng of RNA, a library with molecular barcoded alpha/delta and beta/gamma adaptors was made. TCRdb redid the calling of the reads with MiXCR, one entry per CDR3 protein. Seen here are over 14,000 distinct CDR3 sequences, around 21% observed once, and the top ten hold 65% to 85%. The sample was a population of CD138-negative cells sorted from bone marrow. The sequence was collected from a donor aged 40 or older with multiple myeloma.

The DNA of the CDR3 is TGCGCCAGCAGCTTAGATGGGGCGAGGGATCAGCCCCAGCATTTT. Protein sequence: CASSLDGARDQPQHF. The chain combines TRBV5-1 with TRBJ1-5, with D perhaps TRBD1 (5 bases). V lost 2 bases, J lost 5 bases, and 14 bases lay in between. The CDR3 sequence is 15 residues long. Germline V CDR1 and CDR2: SGHRS, YFSETQ.